The 4 T cell receptor beta chains below all came from one sample that was sequenced in a study of T cells in tumors after PD-1 blockade. Clones were read by immunoSEQ multiplex PCR, and TCRdb kept only the in-frame ones, dropping some. The table shows 32,000 or so clones, with more than 70% occurring only once. The sample was PBMCs, taken before anti-PD-1 treatment. Receptors originate from a human donor with basal cell carcinoma.

V gene TRBV6-6 combines with J gene TRBJ2-7; tentative D call: TRBD2 (5 bases). The CDR3 is 14 amino acids. Germline CDR1 and CDR2: MNHNY and SVGAGI (reference sequence). Between the trimmed V and J ends, which lost 4 bases and 4 bases, there was a span of 14 bases. The CDR3 DNA reads TGTGCCAGCAGTTCCGCCCGGCGGGTTTACGAGCAGTACTTC. Translating it yields CASSSARRVYEQYF.

The rearrangement links TRBV15 to TRBJ2-5, with 9 nucleotides matching TRBD2. The length of the CDR3 is 20 residues. With V trimmed by 0 bases and J by 2 bases, 16 bases remained unmatched. The germline V gene encodes CDR1 LNHNV and CDR2 YYDKDF (reference sequence). The CDR3 DNA reads as TGTGCCACCAGCAGAGATCTGGTTAGCGGGGGCGGTGGGTGGCAAGAGACCCAGTACTTC. Encoded protein: CATSRDLVSGGGGWQETQYF.

The CDR3 DNA reads TGTGCCACCAGTGACACCGACTTAGGACGGAATAATGAAAAACTGTTTTTT. Protein sequence: CATSDTDLGRNNEKLFF. J is TRBJ1-4 and V is TRBV24-1; D gene ambiguous. CDR3 length: 17 amino acids. Germline-derived CDR1 and CDR2 are KGHDR and SFDVKD. The ends were cut back, 4 bases at V and 4 bases at J, with 18 bases in the middle.

The CDR3 bases are TGTGCCAGCAGCTTAAAGAGCGGGCGGGAGACCCAGTACTTC. Translation: CASSLKSGRETQYF. The chain is built from TRBV7-9 and TRBJ2-5; tentative D call: TRBD2 (6 bases). The germline gives CDR1 SEHNR, CDR2 FQNEAQ (reference sequence). This CDR3 has 14 amino acids. Trimming left V 2 bases short and J 5 bases short, with 12 bases between. The variable domain in full, completed from reference TRBV7-9 and TRBJ2-5, reads DTGVSQNPRHKITKRGQNVTFRCDPISEHNRLYWYRQTLGQGPEFLTYFQNEAQLEKSRLLSDRFSAERPKGSFSTLEIQRTEQGDSAMYLCASSLKSGRETQYFGPGTRLLVL.